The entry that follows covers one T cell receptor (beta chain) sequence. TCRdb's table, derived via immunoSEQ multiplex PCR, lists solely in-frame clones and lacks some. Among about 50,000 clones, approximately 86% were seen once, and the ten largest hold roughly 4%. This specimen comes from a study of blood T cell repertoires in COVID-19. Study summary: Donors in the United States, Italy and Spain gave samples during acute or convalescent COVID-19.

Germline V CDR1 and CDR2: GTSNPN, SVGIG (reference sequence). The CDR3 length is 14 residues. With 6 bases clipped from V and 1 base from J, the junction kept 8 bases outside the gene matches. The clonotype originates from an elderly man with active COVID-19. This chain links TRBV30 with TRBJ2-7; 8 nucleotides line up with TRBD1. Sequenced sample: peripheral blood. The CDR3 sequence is CACLPGQASYEQYF. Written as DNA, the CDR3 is TGTGCCTGTTTACCGGGACAGGCATCCTACGAGCAGTACTTC.